This TCR beta chain was sequenced in a study of CD8 T cells in Susac syndrome. Sequencing targeted TCR beta in blood CD8+ and CD4+ T cells. Isolation of CD8+ and CD4+ T cells was performed negatively, whereas enrichment of TEMRA cells was done by FACS. The RNA, 0.5 to 1 ug, was put through reverse transcription using random hexamers. The authors amplified TCR beta CDR3 across 54 Vbeta and 13 Jbeta using immunoSEQ multiplex PCR. TCRdb redid the calling of the immunoSEQ multiplex PCR reads with MiXCR, one entry per CDR3 protein. The table has 400,000 to 550,000 distinct CDR3 sequences, 75% to 90% seen once; the top ten hold under 0.15%. Germline V gene sequence: CDR1 MGHRA, CDR2 YSYEKL. Trimming pared 4 bases from V and 0 bases from J, leaving 24 bases between. This CDR3 has 20 amino acids.

This clonotype was obtained from a human donor with multiple sclerosis. V usage is TRBV4-1 and J usage is TRBJ1-4; D is perhaps TRBD1 (6 bases). Sequences were obtained from CD8+ T cells from PBMCs. CDR3 sequence reads: CASSPPGGGGQLATNEKLFF. The DNA for the CDR3 is TGCGCCAGCAGCCCCCCGGGGGGCGGGGGCCAACTTGCAACTAATGAAAAACTGTTTTTT.